This TCR beta chain was sequenced for a study of T cell changes during pregnancy in multiple sclerosis. The protocol was immunoSEQ multiplex PCR, while the TCRdb copy is restricted to in-frame clones and leaves out a portion. This sample carries 80,000 or so clones, just over 90% of them seen once, and the ten largest clones take 2.6%. The CDR3 is made up of 15 amino acids. The trim removed 4 bases at V and 6 bases at J, leaving 10 bases unmatched. Germline-derived CDR1 and CDR2 are MNHNS and SASEGT. The chain carries TRBV6-1 and TRBJ2-3, with 7 positions matching TRBD2. The sample consisted of peripheral blood, taken before pregnancy. The TCR was taken from a female donor with multiple sclerosis, enrolled in a pregnancy study. The DNA for the CDR3 is TGTGCCAGCAGTGGGACTAGGACGGTTTGGGATACGCAGTATTTT. It yields the protein CASSGTRTVWDTQYF.